This T cell receptor beta chain emerged from a study of blood T cell repertoires in COVID-19. Measured with immunoSEQ multiplex PCR; TCRdb has only the in-frame clones, and not every one. Counted here are over 70,000 clones, 91% occurring once; the ten biggest clones make up less than 2.5%. The CDR3 totals 15 residues. The V gene's germline CDR1 is SGHRS and CDR2 YFSETQ. The J segment lost 5 bases and the V segment lost 6 bases, leaving 11 bases of the junction unmatched. This chain connects TRBV5-1 to TRBJ2-5; 9 positions agree with TRBD2. The TCR was taken from a human donor with active COVID-19. The donor label of this sample is uncertain. The sequenced sample consisted of peripheral blood. The CDR3 sequence: CASTRTSEGSETQYF. The CDR3 region has the DNA TGCGCCAGCACGAGGACTAGCGAGGGGTCGGAGACCCAGTACTTC. Supplemented by reference TRBV5-1 and TRBJ2-5, the full variable domain reads KAGVTQTPRYLIKTRGQQVTLSCSPISGHRSVSWYQQTPGQGLQFLFEYFSETQRNKGNFPGRFSGRQFSNSRSEMNVSTLELGDSALYLCASTRTSEGSETQYFGPGTRLLVL.